Shown below are 8 T cell receptor beta chains from a single sample sequenced in a study of T-cell memory formation after mild COVID-19. Using its own MiXCR run on the 5' RACE reads, TCRdb lists one record per CDR3 protein. Of approximately 89,000 distinct CDR3 sequences listed, more than 10% are singletons. Sequencing was carried out using PBMCs or a T cell subset sorted from them (not recorded which). All receptors come from a man between 18 and 29 years old who had mild COVID-19 (a few samples of this study predate the infection). Cell type and time point are not known.

The genes are TRBV30 and TRBJ2-7; weak D call: TRBD1 (6 bases). Germline V lookup: CDR1 GTSNPN, CDR2 SVGIG (reference sequence). Between the trimmed V and J ends, which lost 2 bases and 0 bases, there was a span of 17 bases. This CDR3 has 16 residues. The CDR3 sequence: CAWSPQTGFSSYEQYF. CDR3 coding DNA: TGTGCCTGGAGTCCCCAAACAGGGTTTAGCTCCTACGAGCAGTACTTC.

The sample holds one count of this clonotype. The V gene is TRBV9, the J gene TRBJ2-1; 7 bases match TRBD2. CDR3 length equals 15 residues. Per the germline V gene, CDR1 is SGDLS and CDR2 is YYNGEE. After removal of 6 bases from V and 4 bases from J, the junction contained 10 bases not matched to a gene. CDR3: CASTVGGVAYNEQFF. CDR3 DNA: TGTGCCAGCACGGTGGGAGGGGTGGCATACAATGAGCAGTTCTTC.

This chain links TRBV7-8 with TRBJ1-1; no definite D call. Trimming removed 6 bases from V and 4 bases from J, with 15 bases in between. CDR3 size: 14 residues. The germline CDR1 and CDR2 sequences are SGHVS and FQNEAQ. CDR3 nucleotide sequence: TGTGCCAGCAGTTACCGTGCGGGCAGCACTGAAGCTTTCTTT. Amino acids: CASSYRAGSTEAFF.

The chain couples TRBV9 to TRBJ1-1; D unclear. The CDR3 is 14 residues long. Trimming pared 1 base from V and 1 base from J, leaving 8 bases between. Germline loops: CDR1 SGDLS, CDR2 YYNGEE. CDR3 region: CASSVSNSNTEAFF. The CDR3 DNA reads as TGTGCCAGCAGCGTAAGTAACTCGAACACTGAAGCTTTCTTT.

The chain has TRBV7-9 and TRBJ2-1; 7 bases are a match to TRBD2. CDR1 SEHNR and CDR2 FQNEAQ come from the germline V gene (reference sequence). The CDR3 is 16 residues long. V shed 5 bases, J shed 7 bases, and the junction held 14 bases outside the gene matches. The CDR3 nucleotides are TGTGCCAGCAGCCACGGGACTCGCGGGGGAGGGAATGAGCAGTTCTTC. Its translation is CASSHGTRGGGNEQFF.

V gene TRBV2 combines with J gene TRBJ1-2; no firm D call. The CDR3 is made up of 14 amino acids. Germline lookup yields CDR1 SNHLY and CDR2 FYNNEI. The V end lost 7 bases, the J end lost 3 bases, and 15 bases lay between the germline ends. The CDR3 sequence is CASTYTPGDYGYTF. The CDR3 nucleotides read TGTGCCAGCACCTACACCCCGGGAGACTATGGCTACACCTTC.

This chain uses TRBV6-5 with TRBJ2-1, with D tentatively TRBD2 (7 bases). Germline CDR1 reads MNHEY; CDR2 reads SVGAGI. Trimming removed 6 bases from V and 9 bases from J, with 21 bases in between. This CDR3 is built from 15 residues. The CDR3 loop is CASSRIGGGYGEQFF. The CDR3 DNA reads as TGTGCCAGCAGCCGAATAGGGGGGGGGTACGGTGAGCAGTTCTTC.

This clonotype was seen ten or more times. The V call is TRBV4-3, the J call TRBJ2-7, with D perhaps TRBD2 (7 bases). Trimming removed 1 base from V and 3 bases from J, with 13 bases in between. The CDR3 is made up of 15 amino acids. Germline CDR1 reads LGHNA; CDR2 reads YSLEER. For the CDR3, the DNA is TGCGCCAGCAGCCAAGCCCGGGGGGCGTACTACGAGCAGTACTTC. As protein: CASSQARGAYYEQYF.